This TCR beta chain originates from a study of lymphopenia after photon versus proton radiotherapy. Germline CDR1 and CDR2: KGHSH and LQKENI. The V gene end was trimmed by 4 bases and the J gene end by 8 bases; junction bases not matched to a gene: 8. The CDR3 has 15 amino acids. Study-level results: Under photons, naive T cells and diversity fell while effector/memory populations rose.

In regard to this clone: The antigen is not known.

The table came from immunoSEQ multiplex PCR; TCRdb's copy has only in-frame clones and leaves some out. The data hold 53,000 or so clones, with 65% to 85% observed a single time. This specimen was peripheral blood, taken from a patient treated with photon-based radiotherapy. The origin of this receptor is a man between 50 and 59 years old with gastric cancer. V usage is TRBV18 and J usage is TRBJ2-1, with TRBD1 matching 10 bases. CDR3 sequence reads: CASSRGQGLAYEQFF. In DNA, the CDR3 is TGTGCCAGCTCACGGGGACAGGGGCTTGCGTATGAGCAGTTCTTC.